Below, one TCR beta chain is given with its context. Antigen unknown. The data were taken from a study of T cell responses to AZD1222 COVID-19 vaccine. As for the study in general: Pooling of second doses given at about 4 or about 12 weeks was done.

Data came from immunoSEQ multiplex PCR; TCRdb stores just in-frame clones and leaves some out. This table holds about 170,000 clones, roughly nine tenths found once. Whole-study results and caveats: Spike-specific TCRs gained breadth and depth after people received two AZD1222 doses.

The CDR3 sequence is 14 residues long. CDR1 is GTSNPN, CDR2 SVGIG, per germline (reference sequence). Trimming pared 0 bases from V and 4 bases from J, leaving 13 bases between. The sample here was peripheral blood, taken on day 0 of AZD1222 vaccination. The V gene is TRBV30, the J gene TRBJ2-7; D could derive from TRBD1 or TRBD2 (5 bases each). The source is an adult in good health. The CDR3 DNA reads as TGTGCCTGGAGTGTAACCGGGACGGTTTACGAGCAGTACTTC. It codes for CAWSVTGTVYEQYF.